This entry concerns a single TCR beta chain. Its antigen is as yet unknown. The data were obtained in a study of OX40 agonist ivuxolimab in advanced cancers. Whole-study context: Patients with hepatocellular carcinoma, melanoma, renal cell or head and neck cancer made up the dose-escalation patients. Study results and limitations: At 0.1-3.0 mg/kg, partial responders had clonal expansion among the lowest observed. Among T cells, CD8+ cells averaged more expanded clones than CD4+ cells.

It was autoimmune disease history or systemic immunosuppression that excluded patients. The table came from immunoSEQ multiplex PCR; TCRdb's copy has only in-frame clones and leaves some out. The sample lists around 94,000 clones, 92% occurring once. In germline, CDR1 is ENHRY, CDR2 SYGVKD. CDR3 size: 14 residues. The V gene end was trimmed by 8 bases and the J gene end by 2 bases; junction bases not matched to a gene: 4. The receptor was isolated from an adult with an advanced solid tumor such as melanoma, head and neck, liver or kidney cancer. V and J are TRBV10-3 and TRBJ2-7, with 12 bases matching TRBD2. The specimen was CD4+ or CD8+ T cells sorted from blood, collected in a trial of the OX40 agonist ivuxolimab. The CDR3 bases are TGTGCCATCGGTCTAGCGGGGGGGCCCTACGAGCAGTACTTC. Its translation is CAIGLAGGPYEQYF.